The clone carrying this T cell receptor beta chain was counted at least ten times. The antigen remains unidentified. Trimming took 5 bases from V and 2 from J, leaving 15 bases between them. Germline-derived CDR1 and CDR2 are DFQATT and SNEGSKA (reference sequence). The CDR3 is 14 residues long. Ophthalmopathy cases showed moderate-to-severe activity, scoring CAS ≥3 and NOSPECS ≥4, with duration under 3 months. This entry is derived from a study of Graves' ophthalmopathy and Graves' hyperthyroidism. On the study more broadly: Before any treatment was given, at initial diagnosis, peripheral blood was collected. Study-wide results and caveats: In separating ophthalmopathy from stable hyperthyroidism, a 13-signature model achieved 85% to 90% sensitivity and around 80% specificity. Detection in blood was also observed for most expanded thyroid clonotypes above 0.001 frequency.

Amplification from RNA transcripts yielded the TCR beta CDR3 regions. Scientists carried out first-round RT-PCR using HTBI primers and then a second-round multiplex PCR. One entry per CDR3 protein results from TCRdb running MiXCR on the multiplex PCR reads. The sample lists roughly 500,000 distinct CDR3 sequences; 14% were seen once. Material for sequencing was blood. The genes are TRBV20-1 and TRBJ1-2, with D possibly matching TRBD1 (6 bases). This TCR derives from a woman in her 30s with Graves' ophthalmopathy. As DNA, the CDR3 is TGCAGTGCTGGTTCGACAGGTCTAAACTATGGCTACACCTTC. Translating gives CSAGSTGLNYGYTF.